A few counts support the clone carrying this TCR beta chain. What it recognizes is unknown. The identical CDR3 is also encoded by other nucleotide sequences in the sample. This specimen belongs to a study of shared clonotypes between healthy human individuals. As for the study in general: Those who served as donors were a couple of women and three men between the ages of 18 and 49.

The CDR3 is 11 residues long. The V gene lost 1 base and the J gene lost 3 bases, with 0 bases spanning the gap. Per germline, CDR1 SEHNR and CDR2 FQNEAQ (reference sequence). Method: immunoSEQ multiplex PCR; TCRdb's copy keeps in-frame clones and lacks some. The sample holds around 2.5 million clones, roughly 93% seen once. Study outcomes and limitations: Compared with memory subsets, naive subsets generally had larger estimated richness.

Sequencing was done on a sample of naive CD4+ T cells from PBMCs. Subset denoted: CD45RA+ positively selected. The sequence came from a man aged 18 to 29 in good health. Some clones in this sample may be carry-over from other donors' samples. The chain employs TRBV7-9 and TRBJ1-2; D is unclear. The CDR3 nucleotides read TGTGCCAGCAGCTTAGACTATGGCTACACCTTC. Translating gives CASSLDYGYTF.